Shown below are 24 T cell receptor beta chains from a single sample sequenced in a study of neurological immune-mediated disorders (dated by TCRdb to about 2019). In the paper's terms, the time point label means: longitudinal time-point 3. Receptor amplification or capture employed 5' RACE. Reads for this sample came from an Illumina HiSeq 2500. The public reads were reprocessed in TCRdb via fastp at Q25 and MiXCR, keeping in-frame beta chains. For every CDR3 protein sequence, its rows merge into one entry that carries the most common genes and DNA. The sample has tens of thousands of distinct CDR3 sequences on record, roughly 13% of them singletons. The ten largest clones capture about 10% of the sample. Sequencing was performed on PBMCs. The receptors were sampled from a man under 40 in good health.

This sequence joins TRBV20-1 and TRBJ1-2; D may be TRBD1 (6 bases). The CDR3 is 13 amino acids. Per the germline V gene, CDR1 is DFQATT and CDR2 is SNEGSKA (reference sequence). The CDR3 is CSVGQPRVYGYTF. DNA of the CDR3: TGCAGCGTCGGACAGCCTCGGGTCTATGGCTACACCTTC.

On this clonotype itself: This may be a read error, as it is one base from a much larger clone. The chain joins TRBV20-1 to TRBJ2-4; 7 bases agree with TRBD2. Germline V CDR1 and CDR2: DFQATT, SNEGSKA (reference sequence). This CDR3 comprises 18 residues. Trimming cost V 3 bases and J 7 bases; bases outside gene matches: 21. Written as DNA, the CDR3 is TGCAGTGCTAGTACCCTCTCGTCGCTAGCGGAAGTATGGAACATTCAGTACTTC. The encoded protein is CSASTLSSLAEVWNIQYF.

This sequence joins TRBV6-5 and TRBJ2-1, with 7 nucleotides matching TRBD2. The CDR3 is 15 residues long. The V and J ends lost 7 bases and 9 bases, in that order; junction bases with no gene match: 15. The germline V gene has CDR1 MNHEY and CDR2 SVGAGI. CDR3 nucleotide sequence: TGTGCCAGCAACCTATCTCCGGGGGGAAGAGGTGAGCAGTTCTTC. Its translation is CASNLSPGGRGEQFF.

The sample holds many counts of this clonotype. The J gene is TRBJ2-7, the V gene TRBV5-1; D might be TRBD1 or TRBD2, each matching 6 bases. Germline V gene data show CDR1 as SGHRS and CDR2 as YFSETQ. Trimming removed 4 bases at V and 7 bases at J, with 21 bases between. This CDR3 is built from 15 residues. The CDR3 region has the DNA TGCGCCAGCAGCGCGGACGGGACGGGGGCGAGGGAGCAGTACTTC. Translation: CASSADGTGAREQYF.

This clonotype was seen at least ten times. The chain employs TRBV5-1 and TRBJ2-3; D ambiguous. The germline gives CDR1 SGHRS, CDR2 YFSETQ. This CDR3 is built from 14 residues. The germline V and J ends were trimmed by 0 bases and 6 bases, with 11 bases remaining between them. This chain's CDR3 is CASSLGLFPDTQYF. CDR3 in DNA: TGCGCCAGCAGCTTGGGACTCTTCCCGGATACGCAGTATTTT.

This clonotype was recorded many times. J is TRBJ2-1 and V is TRBV12-3 or TRBV12-4, with no clear D. V lost 5 bases and J lost 9, with 8 bases in between. This CDR3 is built from 11 residues. CDR3 sequence (DNA): TGTGCCAGCAGTCGAGGAAGTGAGCAGTTCTTC. Amino acids: CASSRGSEQFF.

Ten or more counts support this clonotype. The genes are TRBV20-1 and TRBJ2-5, with D possibly being TRBD1 (6 bases). In germline, CDR1 is DFQATT, CDR2 SNEGSKA (reference sequence). The CDR3 extends over 13 amino acids. V shed 5 bases and J shed 1 base, with 11 bases lying between them. In nucleotides, the CDR3 is TGCAGTGCTCAGACAGGTCCCCAAGAGACCCAGTACTTC. The encoded protein is CSAQTGPQETQYF.

This clonotype was seen at least ten times. J is TRBJ1-3 and V is TRBV5-5; no definite D call. This CDR3 has 14 amino acids. Deletions cut 4 bases from V and 0 bases from J, with 8 bases between. The germline CDR1 and CDR2 sequences are SGHKS and YYEKEE (reference sequence). CDR3 sequence reads: CASSGGSSGNTIYF. DNA for the CDR3: TGTGCCAGCAGCGGAGGAAGCTCTGGAAACACCATATATTTT.

This clonotype was counted ten times or more. The rearrangement joins TRBV10-3 to TRBJ2-1; TRBD2 agrees at 10 bases. J gave up 4 bases and V 4 bases, and 4 bases lay outside the gene matches. Germline lookup yields CDR1 ENHRY and CDR2 SYGVKD. The CDR3 sequence is 15 residues long. The CDR3 DNA sequence: TGTGCCATCAGTGTCACTAGCGGGATGTACAATGAGCAGTTCTTC. Its protein product is CAISVTSGMYNEQFF.

This sequence joins TRBV10-2 and TRBJ2-5; no reliable D call. Per the germline V gene, CDR1 is WSHSY and CDR2 is SAAADI. CDR3 length: 13 amino acids. Trimming took 3 bases from V and 1 from J, leaving 6 bases between them. The CDR3 is CASSDRFQETQYF. As DNA, the CDR3 is TGCGCCAGCAGTGATCGGTTCCAAGAGACCCAGTACTTC.

This clonotype occurred many times. The CDR3 loop is CSALDADTQYF. In DNA, the CDR3 is TGCAGCGCGCTCGACGCAGATACGCAGTATTTT. The chain uses TRBV29-1 and TRBJ2-3; no firm D call. The CDR3 totals 11 residues. Trimming left V 7 bases short and J 4 bases short, with 9 bases between. CDR1 is SQVTM and CDR2 is ANQGSEA in the germline V gene.

In its sample, this clonotype was seen many times. The V gene is TRBV27, the J gene TRBJ2-1, with 8 bases aligning to TRBD2. Germline values: CDR1 MNHEY, CDR2 SMNVEV (reference sequence). The ends lost 2 bases at V and 9 bases at J; junction bases unmatched: 12. The CDR3 runs to 16 residues. The CDR3 loop reads CASSLRAGTSESEQFF. CDR3 in DNA: TGTGCCAGCAGTTTACGTGCAGGGACTAGTGAGAGTGAGCAGTTCTTC.

This clonotype was seen repeatedly, ten times or more. V is TRBV19 and J is TRBJ2-5; 8 bases line up with TRBD1. Trimming cost V 7 bases and J 5 bases; bases outside gene matches: 6. CDR3 length equals 13 residues. The germline gives CDR1 LNHDA, CDR2 SQIVND (reference sequence). CDR3 bases: TGTGCCAGTACCTCAGGGGGCGGTGAGACCCAGTACTTC. It encodes CASTSGGGETQYF.

About this clonotype itself: The CDR3 does not end in the conserved phenylalanine or tryptophan, so this is likely a read error. In nucleotides, the CDR3 is TGTGCCGGCTTCTCAAAAGGGCCAGGCGAGCAGTACTTA. Residues: CAGFSKGPGEQYL. The chain has TRBV6-1 and TRBJ2-7; D call uncertain. V dropped 11 bases and J dropped 6 bases, with 20 bases sitting between them. This CDR3 has 13 amino acids. Germline CDR1 reads MNHNS; CDR2 reads SASEGT.

This clonotype was recorded at least ten times. In nucleotides, the CDR3 is TGTGCCAGCAGTGACGGGACAGGGGGCAATGAGCAGTTCTTC. Its translation is CASSDGTGGNEQFF. The chain couples TRBV6-4 to TRBJ2-1, with 11 nucleotides matching TRBD1. Looked up from germline, CDR1 is MRHNA and CDR2 is SNTAGT. After removal of 2 bases from V and 6 bases from J, the junction contained 0 bases not matched to a gene. CDR3 size: 14 residues.

This clonotype was detected many times. The chain combines TRBV29-1 with TRBJ2-7; the D is unclear. Germline CDR1 SQVTM, CDR2 ANQGSEA. The germline V and J ends were trimmed by 2 bases and 1 base, with 9 bases remaining between them. The CDR3 loop spans 13 amino acids. The chain's CDR3 is CSVEQPESYEQYF. The CDR3 nucleotides read TGCAGCGTTGAACAGCCCGAATCCTACGAGCAGTACTTC.

This clonotype was counted many times. The chain joins TRBV6-5 to TRBJ2-3; 12 nucleotides line up with TRBD2. Germline CDR1 reads MNHEY; CDR2 reads SVGAGI. The CDR3 runs to 17 residues. The junction had 5 bases not matched to a gene; V was cut back by 2 bases and J by 2 bases. The CDR3 region is CASSYGGLAGITDTQYF. The CDR3 coding sequence is TGTGCCAGCAGTTACGGCGGACTAGCGGGAATCACAGATACGCAGTATTTT.

The chain joins TRBV6-1 to TRBJ2-5, with 10 bases that match TRBD2. The CDR3 sequence is 15 residues long. Trimming removed 8 bases from V and 4 bases from J; junction bases left unmatched: 10. The germline gives CDR1 MNHNS, CDR2 SASEGT. The CDR3 reads CASLRGRTSGETQYF. As DNA, the CDR3 is TGTGCCAGCTTGAGGGGAAGGACTAGCGGAGAGACCCAGTACTTC.

This clonotype was picked up many times. This chain connects TRBV28 to TRBJ2-7, with a tentative D call TRBD1 (6 bases). Deletions cut 5 bases from V and 5 bases from J, with 16 bases between. The V gene's germline CDR1 is MDHEN and CDR2 SYDVKM. This CDR3 is 14 amino acids long. The CDR3 spells CASSILTQGNEQYF. CDR3 coding DNA: TGTGCCAGCAGTATCCTTACCCAGGGGAACGAGCAGTACTTC.

This clonotype was detected ten times or more. The rearrangement joins TRBV20-1 to TRBJ2-3; 9 bases map to TRBD2. Germline trimming cut 5 bases from V and 5 bases from J; bases unmatched to any gene: 8. The germline CDR1 and CDR2 sequences are DFQATT and SNEGSKA (reference sequence). The CDR3 is 14 amino acids. For the CDR3, the DNA is TGCAGTGCTCGGGCCGGGACTAGCTTAGATACGCAGTATTTT. This codes for CSARAGTSLDTQYF.

This clonotype was detected many times. The chain combines TRBV20-1 with TRBJ2-7, with 13 bases aligning to TRBD2. The CDR3 is made up of 13 amino acids. With V trimmed by 5 bases and J by 6 bases, 4 bases remained unmatched. CDR1 and CDR2 (germline): DFQATT, SNEGSKA (reference sequence). The CDR3 region is CSAGGLAGAEQYF. Here the CDR3 DNA reads TGCAGTGCTGGAGGACTAGCGGGAGCCGAGCAGTACTTC.

Notes on this clonotype: This likely comes from a read error, as the CDR3 has no conserved phenylalanine or tryptophan at its end. The limits of the CDR3 on the DNA are not certain, so only TCRdb's listed CDR3 is given. V usage is TRBV4-1 and J usage is TRBJ2-7; the D call of TRBD1 is as the table states it, not checked on the DNA. The CDR3 numbers 15 amino acids, ends counted. Germline V gives CDR1 MGHRA, CDR2 YSYEKL. CDR3 sequence: CASSQGQTFSYEQCY.

A word on this clonotype: The germline gene is not matched at one end of the junction; a read error may be the cause. J is TRBJ2-3 and V is TRBV4-2, with 13 bases matching TRBD2. Germline loops: CDR1 LGHNA, CDR2 YNFKEQ. This CDR3 spans 17 amino acids. This CDR3 is CASSLGLAGVVTDTQYF. In DNA form, the CDR3 reads TGTGCCAGCAGCCTTGGACTAGCGGGAGTTGTCACAGATACACAGTATTTT.

This clonotype was observed a few times. This sequence joins TRBV6-1 and TRBJ2-1, with D maybe TRBD2 (6 bases). Trimming left V 5 bases short and J 4 bases short, with 18 bases between. The V gene's germline CDR1 is MNHNS and CDR2 SASEGT. There are 16 residues in the CDR3. CDR3 sequence: CASSSPGSGLYNEQFF. The CDR3 coding sequence is TGTGCCAGCAGTTCCCCAGGTAGCGGTCTGTACAATGAGCAGTTCTTC.